These 26 T cell receptor beta chains were all obtained from the same sample, sequenced in a study of OX40 agonist ivuxolimab in advanced cancers. Profiling relied on immunoSEQ multiplex PCR, and the TCRdb table lists in-frame clones only, not all of them. The sample carries 25,000 to 40,000 clones, around 84% recorded once. The material was CD4+ or CD8+ T cells sorted from blood, obtained in a trial of the OX40 agonist ivuxolimab. The receptors shown here come from an adult with an advanced solid tumor such as melanoma, head and neck, liver or kidney cancer.

V usage is TRBV2 and J usage is TRBJ1-1; 8 bases are a match to TRBD1. The CDR3 has 14 residues. Losses at the gene ends were 7 bases for V and 3 bases for J; bases not matched to a gene: 7. The germline V gene encodes CDR1 SNHLY and CDR2 FYNNEI. The CDR3 region has the DNA TGTGCCAGCACCTCCGGGACAGGCCACACTGAAGCTTTCTTT. Translation: CASTSGTGHTEAFF.

V is TRBV5-8 and J is TRBJ2-5; tentatively, D is TRBD2 (6 bases). Germline V gene lookup returns CDR1 SGHTS and CDR2 YDEGEE. CDR3 length: 17 residues. Trimming took off 2 bases at V and 2 bases at J, with 19 bases between the two ends. CDR3 sequence: CASSLVFGDGTQETQYF. Here the CDR3 DNA reads TGTGCCAGCAGCTTAGTATTCGGAGATGGGACTCAAGAGACCCAGTACTTC.

This clone was counted a few times. This chain joins TRBV11-2 and TRBJ2-5; D remains unclear. CDR1 is SGHAT and CDR2 is FQNNGV in the germline V gene. Trimming left V 2 bases short and J 5 bases short, with 3 bases between. The CDR3 runs 11 residues. The CDR3 is CASSLSETQYF. The CDR3 nucleotides are TGTGCCAGCAGCTTATCGGAGACCCAGTACTTC. The variable domain in full, completed from reference TRBV11-2 and TRBJ2-5, reads EAGVAQSPRYKIIEKRQSVAFWCNPISGHATLYWYQQILGQGPKLLIQFQNNGVVDDSQLPKDRFSAERLKGVDSTLKIQPAKLEDSAVYLCASSLSETQYFGPGTRLLVL.

The V call is TRBV30, the J call TRBJ1-3; 9 positions agree with TRBD1. The CDR3 is made up of 14 amino acids. The germline V gene encodes CDR1 GTSNPN and CDR2 SVGIG (reference sequence). V trimming: 2 bases; J trimming: 2 bases; junction bases outside the gene matches: 1. The CDR3 nucleotides are TGTGCCTGGAGTTGGACAGGGGCTGGAAACACCATATATTTT. Its protein product is CAWSWTGAGNTIYF.

This clone was seen once. This chain links TRBV7-9 with TRBJ2-3; 8 bases match TRBD2. V dropped 4 bases and J dropped 1; count of bases not matched to a gene: 10. The CDR3 extends over 17 amino acids. Germline CDR1 and CDR2: SEHNR and FQNEAQ (reference sequence). The CDR3 nucleotides are TGTGCCAGCAGCTCCACGGACGGGACTAGGGGCACAGATACGCAGTATTTT. It translates to CASSSTDGTRGTDTQYF. Drawing the rest from reference TRBV7-9 and TRBJ2-3, the complete variable domain is DTGVSQNPRHKITKRGQNVTFRCDPISEHNRLYWYRQTLGQGPEFLTYFQNEAQLEKSRLLSDRFSAERPKGSFSTLEIQRTEQGDSAMYLCASSSTDGTRGTDTQYFGPGTRLTVL.

This clone was detected only once. The chain has TRBV12-2 and TRBJ1-2; whether TRBD1, the table's D call, matches the DNA was not checked. TRBV12-2 is shown as a pseudogene. This CDR3 is built from 18 residues. DNA of the CDR3: TGTGCAAGTCTCAGGACAGGGGCCAACAACCAGCGCCAGGGTGGCTACACCTTC. Translation gives CASLRTGANNQRQGGYTF.

The chain employs TRBV4-1 and TRBJ2-1; D tentatively fits TRBD1 or TRBD2 (5 bases each). V was trimmed by 5 bases and J by 1 base, leaving 15 bases between them. CDR1 and CDR2 (germline): MGHRA, YSYEKL. The CDR3 is made up of 16 amino acids. Written as DNA, the CDR3 is TGCGCCAGCAGCTGGGACCGGGACCGTTCCTACAATGAGCAGTTCTTC. Translated: CASSWDRDRSYNEQFF.

V usage is TRBV6-5 and J usage is TRBJ2-2; the D is unclear. Trimming removed 3 bases from V and 2 bases from J, with 7 bases in between. CDR1 and CDR2 (germline): MNHEY, SVGAGI. CDR3 length: 14 residues. The CDR3 DNA follows: TGTGCCAGCAGTTATGGTGTAAACACCGGGGAGCTGTTTTTT. This gives the protein CASSYGVNTGELFF.

This chain uses TRBV4-2 with TRBJ2-1, with TRBD2 matching over 9 bases. V gave up 0 bases and J gave up 9 bases; unmatched junction bases: 6. The CDR3 extends over 15 amino acids. Germline assignment: CDR1 LGHNA and CDR2 YNFKEQ. CDR3 residues: CASSQEVTSGFEQFF. The CDR3 nucleotides are TGTGCCAGCAGCCAAGAGGTGACTAGCGGCTTTGAGCAGTTCTTC.

The chain uses TRBV6-1 and TRBJ2-1; 13 bases align to TRBD2. Germline trimming cut 3 bases from V and 7 bases from J; bases unmatched to any gene: 0. CDR3 length equals 14 residues. The germline V gene encodes CDR1 MNHNS and CDR2 SASEGT. Written as DNA, the CDR3 is TGTGCCAGCAGTGAGGGACTAGCGGGAAATGAGCAGTTCTTC. This encodes CASSEGLAGNEQFF.

The rearrangement joins TRBV7-2 to TRBJ2-3; the match to TRBD2 covers 14 bases. The CDR3 spans 18 residues. The ends lost 5 bases at V and 1 base at J; junction bases unmatched: 8. The germline CDR1 and CDR2 sequences are SGHTA and FQGNSA. The DNA for the CDR3 is TGTGCCAGCAGCCTACCGGGACTAGCGGGAGATGGCACAGATACGCAGTATTTT. The encoded protein is CASSLPGLAGDGTDTQYF.

The rearrangement joins TRBV12-5 to TRBJ2-3, with D hard to call. The CDR3 spans 13 residues. Germline V gene sequence: CDR1 LGHNT, CDR2 FRNRAP. Trimming removed 1 base from V and 3 bases from J, with 5 bases in between. The DNA for the CDR3 is TGTGCTAGTGGTTTGGGGTGGACAGATACGCAGTATTTT. As protein: CASGLGWTDTQYF.

The J gene is TRBJ1-1, the V gene TRBV27; maybe TRBD1 (6 bases). Deletions cut 5 bases from V and 3 bases from J, with 16 bases between. Germline assignment: CDR1 MNHEY and CDR2 SMNVEV (reference sequence). The length of the CDR3 is 15 residues. The CDR3 nucleotides are TGTGCCAGCAGTCCCTGGACAGAGGGTTACACTGAAGCTTTCTTT. Encoded protein: CASSPWTEGYTEAFF.

The chain recombines TRBV15 with TRBJ1-2, with 9 bases matching TRBD1. The CDR3 has 14 residues. V lost 8 bases to trimming and J lost 9 bases; unmatched junction nucleotides: 13. Germline lookup yields CDR1 LNHNV and CDR2 YYDKDF (reference sequence). The CDR3 DNA follows: TGTGCCACCTCAGCGGACAGGGGCCCTCGAAGCTACACCTTC. This encodes CATSADRGPRSYTF.

The rearrangement joins TRBV27 to TRBJ2-7; 8 bases match TRBD2. Germline V gives CDR1 MNHEY, CDR2 SMNVEV (reference sequence). The CDR3 spans 16 residues. With V trimmed by 2 bases and J by 1 base, 7 bases remained unmatched. The CDR3 sequence is CASSLRRGGSSYEQYF. CDR3 nucleotide sequence: TGTGCCAGCAGTTTACGCCGCGGGGGGTCTTCCTACGAGCAGTACTTC.

The chain carries TRBV28 and TRBJ2-3; no definite D call. Trimming pared 0 bases from V and 0 bases from J, leaving 10 bases between. The CDR3 loop spans 16 amino acids. Germline V gene data show CDR1 as MDHEN and CDR2 as SYDVKM. The DNA of the CDR3 is TGTGCCAGCAGTTTATGGAGAGTATCTAGCACAGATACGCAGTATTTT. This gives the protein CASSLWRVSSTDTQYF.

The gene calls are TRBV19 and TRBJ2-4; either TRBD1 or TRBD2 may fit D (5 bases each). CDR3 length: 13 amino acids. Germline CDR1 is LNHDA and CDR2 is SQIVND (reference sequence). The V end lost 3 bases, the J end lost 9 bases, and 12 bases lay between the germline ends. In nucleotides, the CDR3 is TGTGCCAGTAGTATTACAGGAAGCGGCATTCAGTACTTC. It translates to CASSITGSGIQYF.

The chain has TRBV28 and TRBJ1-5; D not resolved. This CDR3 contains 13 residues. V lost 11 bases and J 2 bases, leaving 13 bases between the germline ends. Germline lookup yields CDR1 MDHEN and CDR2 SYDVKM. CDR3 nucleotide sequence: TGTGCCGGAAGAAGTGGGGGCAATCAGCCCCAGCATTTT. Its protein is CAGRSGGNQPQHF.

The CDR3 protein is CASRTYTDLNTDTQYF. Here the CDR3 DNA reads TGTGCCAGCAGAACTTATACGGATCTAAACACAGATACGCAGTATTTT. The J gene is TRBJ2-3, the V gene TRBV5-5; D is unresolved. Trimming shortened V by 5 bases and J by 2 bases, and 18 bases separated the two germline ends. Germline lookup yields CDR1 SGHKS and CDR2 YYEKEE (reference sequence). The CDR3 runs to 16 residues.

This sequence joins TRBV6-6 and TRBJ2-7; tentatively, D is TRBD1 (5 bases). The CDR3 consists of 13 residues. Germline CDR1 is MNHNY and CDR2 is SVGAGI (reference sequence). With 0 bases removed from V and 11 bases from J, the gap between germline ends came to 14 bases. The DNA of the CDR3 is TGTGCCAGCAGTTACTCGCAGGGTGGAGCTGAGTACTTC. This encodes CASSYSQGGAEYF.

The V call is TRBV6-6, the J call TRBJ2-3; D perhaps matches TRBD2 (7 bases). The V gene's germline CDR1 is MNHNY and CDR2 SVGAGI (reference sequence). V shed 10 bases and J shed 2 bases, with 16 bases lying between them. This CDR3 contains 14 residues. The CDR3 loop reads CAISGAGATDTQYF. DNA of the CDR3: TGTGCCATCTCAGGGGCGGGGGCCACAGATACGCAGTATTTT.

The V call is TRBV4-2, the J call TRBJ2-7, with a weak D call TRBD2 (6 bases). The length of the CDR3 is 14 residues. CDR1 is LGHNA, CDR2 YNFKEQ, per germline. Trimming took 0 bases from V and 4 from J, leaving 10 bases between them. The CDR3 region is CASSQDPEGYEQYF. The CDR3 nucleotides are TGTGCCAGCAGCCAAGATCCGGAGGGTTACGAGCAGTACTTC.

The chain uses TRBV19 and TRBJ1-1; D not resolved. The germline gives CDR1 LNHDA, CDR2 SQIVND (reference sequence). V lost 5 bases to trimming and J lost 1 base, with 8 bases between them. The CDR3 contains 13 residues. CDR3 protein: CASSLSGNTEAFF. The CDR3 DNA is TGTGCCAGTAGTCTTTCGGGGAACACTGAAGCTTTCTTT.

This clone was observed a single time. The chain carries TRBV7-2 and TRBJ2-3; a possible D gene is TRBD1 (6 bases). Germline CDR1 reads SGHTA; CDR2 reads FQGNSA. The CDR3 covers 17 residues. Trimming pared 0 bases from V and 3 bases from J, leaving 16 bases between. CDR3 region: CASSLAARTEMTDTQYF. CDR3 in DNA: TGTGCCAGCAGCTTAGCTGCCCGGACAGAGATGACAGATACGCAGTATTTT.

This chain links TRBV27 with TRBJ2-1; D is ambiguous. The CDR3 is 13 amino acids. V was clipped by 2 bases and J by 5 bases, with 7 bases between them. Germline V gene lookup returns CDR1 MNHEY and CDR2 SMNVEV (reference sequence). CDR3: CASSLMSDNEQFF. CDR3 nucleotide sequence: TGTGCCAGCAGTTTAATGTCAGACAATGAGCAGTTCTTC.

The chain recombines TRBV7-8 with TRBJ2-2; the match to TRBD1 covers 10 bases. Germline-derived CDR1 and CDR2 are SGHVS and FQNEAQ. The CDR3 sequence is 17 residues long. V shed 5 bases, J shed 5 bases, and the junction held 11 bases outside the gene matches. This CDR3 is CASSEYRDRGRTGELFF. The CDR3 DNA sequence: TGTGCCAGCAGCGAATACCGGGACAGGGGAAGAACCGGGGAGCTGTTTTTT.